These 26 T cell receptor beta chains originate from one sample sequenced in a study of spatial heterogeneity in lung cancer. These receptors lack a known antigen. The time point: sample taken at primary tumor resection. Study-wide points: The study found that expanded intratumoral alpha and beta TCR counts tracked tumor mutation counts.

Each CDR3 protein gets one entry after TCRdb re-called the 5' RACE reads with MiXCR. Among more than 1,500 distinct CDR3 sequences listed, 9.5% to 15% were seen once. The sequenced sample was lung tumor tissue, obtained at surgery. The receptors were sampled from a male donor with early-stage non-small cell lung cancer.

There are a few counts of this clonotype. The CDR3 loop reads CSTSSGVNTGELFF. The DNA for the CDR3 is TGCAGCACTAGTAGCGGGGTGAACACCGGGGAGCTGTTTTTT. The rearrangement links TRBV29-1 to TRBJ2-2; 8 nucleotides line up with TRBD2. V lost 8 bases, J lost 1 base, and 6 bases stayed unmatched. This CDR3 region has 14 residues. Looked up from germline, CDR1 is SQVTM and CDR2 is ANQGSEA.

Judged by abundance, this clonotype is medium-sized (0.01 to 0.1%). CDR3: CASSSPLGVPLSYEQYF. Here the CDR3 DNA reads TGCGCCAGCAGCTCCCCTCTTGGGGTGCCACTCTCCTACGAGCAGTACTTC. The V gene is TRBV5-1, the J gene TRBJ2-7; D uncertain. Trimming took 3 bases from V and 0 from J, leaving 19 bases between them. This CDR3 is built from 17 residues. CDR1 and CDR2 from the germline V gene are SGHRS and YFSETQ.

This clonotype ranks as medium-sized. The V and J genes are TRBV6-1 and TRBJ1-2; D may be TRBD1 (5 bases). CDR3 size: 16 residues. The germline CDR1 and CDR2 sequences are MNHNS and SASEGT. V was pared by 5 bases and J by 4 bases, with 20 bases between. CDR3 in amino acids: CASSSSSRSGSYGYTF. The CDR3 DNA reads TGTGCCAGCAGTTCTTCTTCACGCTCAGGGAGCTATGGCTACACCTTC.

Judged by abundance, this clonotype is medium-sized. The chain combines TRBV6-2 or TRBV6-3 with TRBJ2-3; TRBD1 might be the D (5 bases). V dropped 1 base and J dropped 7 bases, with 9 bases sitting between them. CDR1 MNHEY and CDR2 SVGEGT come from the germline V gene. The CDR3 contains 13 residues. CDR3 sequence (DNA): TGTGCCAGCAGTTACTTCCAGGGAAATACGCAGTATTTT. It yields the protein CASSYFQGNTQYF.

CDR3 amino acids: CASTKSLGDTQYF. The CDR3 bases are TGTGCCAGCACCAAATCCCTAGGGGATACGCAGTATTTT. The V call is TRBV4-2, the J call TRBJ2-3; D call uncertain. Germline-derived CDR1 and CDR2 are LGHNA and YNFKEQ. Trimming removed 7 bases at V and 6 bases at J, with 14 bases between. The CDR3 covers 13 residues.

On this clonotype itself: This may arise from a read error, as a much more abundant clone is one base away. The chain links TRBV28 to TRBJ2-7; maybe TRBD1 (5 bases). The CDR3 sequence is 14 residues long. CDR1 and CDR2 (germline): MDHEN, SYDVKM. CDR3 nucleotides: TGTGCCAGCAGCCTCCTCCCCCGACAGCCCATGGAGTTCTTC. Translated: CASSLLPRQPMEFF.

About this clonotype itself: This may be a read error, as it is one base from a much larger clone. J is TRBJ2-1 and V is TRBV12-3 or TRBV12-4, with D uncertain. The CDR3 totals 12 residues. CDR3 nucleotides: TGTGCCAGCAGCCGACCACAGAATGAGCACTTCTTC. It yields the protein CASSRPQNEHFF.

A note on this clonotype: A clone one base away is much larger, so this may be a read error. The chain links TRBV4-3 to TRBJ2-6; D possibly corresponds to TRBD1 (5 bases). The V end lost 2 bases, the J end lost 4 bases, and 12 bases lay between the germline ends. The CDR3 is made up of 16 amino acids. Per the germline V gene, CDR1 is LGHNA and CDR2 is YSLEER. This chain's CDR3 is CASSQNQNRGANVLTF. Here the CDR3 DNA reads TGCGCCAGCAGCCAAAATCAAAACAGGGGGGCCAACGTCCTGACTTTC.

Judged by abundance, this clonotype is medium-sized. Since no conserved phenylalanine or tryptophan closes the CDR3, a read error is the likely cause. The DNA is omitted, as the CDR3 cannot be located on it reliably, and the CDR3 follows TCRdb's listing. This rearrangement joins TRBV6-4 to TRBJ1-1. CDR1 is MRHNA, CDR2 SNTAGT, per germline. The CDR3 sequence runs 14 residues, both termini included. CDR3: CASSDSGGGTEAFL.

This clonotype is medium-sized in the sample. The rearrangement joins TRBV6-2 or TRBV6-3 to TRBJ2-3; D gene ambiguous. The germline V gene encodes CDR1 MNHEY and CDR2 SVGEGT. V shed 4 bases and J shed 0 bases, with 5 bases lying between them. The CDR3 covers 13 residues. The CDR3 DNA sequence: TGTGCCAGCAGTTCGGACAGCACAGATACGCAGTATTTT. Translation: CASSSDSTDTQYF.

This clonotype rates as medium-sized. The chain combines TRBV6-6 with TRBJ1-2, with 8 bases lining up with TRBD1. The V segment lost 6 bases and the J segment 12 bases; nucleotides outside the gene matches: 12. The germline V gene encodes CDR1 MNHNY and CDR2 SVGAGI (reference sequence). This CDR3 is built from 13 residues. The CDR3 DNA reads as TGTGCCAGCAGGGCAGGGGGCGTTAATGGGAACACCTTC. Its translation is CASRAGGVNGNTF.

This chain uses TRBV2 with TRBJ2-6; D gene uncertain. The CDR3 is 14 amino acids. Between the trimmed V and J ends, which lost 6 bases and 4 bases, there was a span of 10 bases. The germline V gene encodes CDR1 SNHLY and CDR2 FYNNEI. The CDR3 nucleotides are TGTGCCAGCAGATTCAGTACCGGGGCCAACGTCCTGACTTTC. This encodes CASRFSTGANVLTF.

Judged by abundance, this clonotype is medium-sized. The chain recombines TRBV24-1 with TRBJ2-7, with no clear D. Trimming took 6 bases from V and 3 from J, leaving 11 bases between them. CDR1 is KGHDR and CDR2 is SFDVKD in the germline V gene. The CDR3 runs to 13 residues. CDR3 nucleotide sequence: TGTGCCACCAGTAATGGATGGGGCTACGAGCAGTACTTC. The encoded protein is CATSNGWGYEQYF.

In its sample, this clonotype is medium-sized. This chain joins TRBV29-1 and TRBJ1-1, with D uncertain. V gave up 5 bases and J gave up 1 base, with 8 bases separating them. The CDR3 length is 12 residues. CDR1 SQVTM and CDR2 ANQGSEA come from the germline V gene. The CDR3 DNA is TGCAGCGTTTTGGCAGGGAACACTGAAGCTTTCTTT. It translates to CSVLAGNTEAFF.

With regard to this clonotype: A much larger clone differs from this one at a single base, so this may be a read error. The chain is built from TRBV10-3 and TRBJ2-5; 10 bases map to TRBD2. CDR1 is ENHRY and CDR2 is SYGVKD in the germline V gene. This CDR3 has 15 residues. In DNA form, the CDR3 reads TGTGCCTTCAGTCCCTTAGCGGGGGGCCAAGAGACCCAGTACTTC. Residues: CAFSPLAGGQETQYF.

This clonotype rates as medium-sized. The chain is built from TRBV10-3 and TRBJ2-1, with D perhaps being TRBD1 or TRBD2 (5 bases each). CDR1 is ENHRY, CDR2 SYGVKD, per germline. Deletions cut 11 bases from V and 4 bases from J, with 15 bases between. The CDR3 has 13 residues. The CDR3 reads CAAAGTPYNEQFF. Here the CDR3 DNA reads TGTGCCGCCGCCGGGACGCCGTACAATGAGCAGTTCTTC.

By proportion, this clonotype is medium-sized (0.01 to 0.1%). This chain connects TRBV7-6 to TRBJ1-5, with 7 bases matching TRBD1. The CDR3 is made up of 15 amino acids. Looked up from germline, CDR1 is SGHVS and CDR2 is FNYEAQ. J was trimmed by 7 bases and V by 7 bases; bases with no gene match: 13. In DNA form, the CDR3 reads TGTGCCAGCACCGCTAGGACAGGCGGAGGACAGCCCCAGCATTTT. This sequence encodes CASTARTGGGQPQHF.

V and J are TRBV9 and TRBJ2-7; D possibly corresponds to TRBD2 (6 bases). V was clipped by 3 bases and J by 2 bases, with 12 bases between them. Germline CDR1 reads SGDLS; CDR2 reads YYNGEE. CDR3 length: 14 residues. The CDR3 spells CASSAGGFAYEQYF. The CDR3 DNA reads as TGTGCCAGCAGCGCCGGGGGTTTTGCCTACGAGCAGTACTTC.

Judged by abundance, this clonotype is medium-sized (0.01 to 0.1%). The chain employs TRBV6-2 or TRBV6-3 and TRBJ2-2; 8 bases match TRBD1. This CDR3 has 17 residues. Looked up from germline, CDR1 is MNHEY and CDR2 is SVGEGT. Trimming cost V 6 bases and J 5 bases; bases outside gene matches: 14. The DNA of the CDR3 is TGTGCCAGCAGCCGGCTTCCGGGACAGGCGGTAACCGGGGAGCTGTTTTTT. Translation: CASSRLPGQAVTGELFF.

This clonotype was counted a single time. A much larger clone lies one base from this, so it may be a read error. This chain uses TRBV2 with TRBJ1-5; D remains ambiguous. The germline CDR1 and CDR2 sequences are SNHLY and FYNNEI. The CDR3 length is 15 residues. CDR3 nucleotides: TGTGCCAGCAGTGAAATGCATCTTAGCAATCGGCCCCAGCATTTT. Encoded protein: CASSEMHLSNRPQHF.

Comments on this clonotype: A much larger clone lies one base from this, so it may be a read error. The V and J genes are TRBV6-5 and TRBJ1-6; the match to TRBD1 covers 7 bases. Trimming took 5 bases from V and 4 from J; bases not matched to a gene: 8. The CDR3 contains 16 residues. The germline gives CDR1 MNHEY, CDR2 SVGAGI. CDR3 sequence (DNA): TGTGCCAGCAGTACCACCGACAGGGTATATAATTCACCCCTCCACTTT. This translates into CASSTTDRVYNSPLHF.

This clonotype is classed as medium-sized (0.01 to 0.1%). The chain joins TRBV12-3 or TRBV12-4 to TRBJ1-1; TRBD1 is a possible D gene (6 bases). Trimming took 5 bases from V and 3 from J, leaving 19 bases between them. This CDR3 is built from 16 residues. The CDR3 is CASSLLRWGLDTEAFF. The CDR3 DNA is TGTGCCAGCAGTCTCCTCCGGTGGGGGCTGGACACTGAAGCTTTCTTT.

The chain joins TRBV19 to TRBJ2-5; possibly TRBD1 for D (6 bases). This CDR3 has 13 amino acids. Trimming pared 5 bases from V and 3 bases from J, leaving 10 bases between. CDR1 and CDR2 (germline): LNHDA, SQIVND (reference sequence). CDR3 in amino acids: CASSDRPKETQYF. CDR3 nucleotide sequence: TGTGCCAGTAGTGACAGGCCGAAAGAGACCCAGTACTTC. Full variable domain (remainder filled in from reference TRBV19 and TRBJ2-5): DGGITQSPKYLFRKEGQNVTLSCEQNLNHDAMYWYRQDPGQGLRLIYYSQIVNDFQKGDIAEGYSVSREKKESFPLTVTSAQKNPTAFYLCASSDRPKETQYFGPGTRLLVL.

This clonotype qualifies as large. The V call is TRBV7-2, the J call TRBJ2-1, with D possibly being TRBD2 (6 bases). Trimming pared 2 bases from V and 8 bases from J, leaving 13 bases between. Germline V gives CDR1 SGHTA, CDR2 FQGNSA. This CDR3 spans 14 amino acids. CDR3 sequence (DNA): TGTGCCAGCAGCTTACTAGCGATAAGCGATGAGCAGTTCTTC. It is translated as CASSLLAISDEQFF. Full variable domain (missing parts from reference TRBV7-2 and TRBJ2-1): GAGVSQSPSNKVTEKGKDVELRCDPISGHTALYWYRQSLGQGLEFLIYFQGNSAPDKSGLPSDRFSAERTGGSVSTLTIQRTQQEDSAVYLCASSLLAISDEQFFGPGTRLTVL.

The chain carries TRBV7-2 and TRBJ1-1; D gene uncertain. Germline loops: CDR1 SGHTA, CDR2 FQGNSA. Trimming took off 4 bases at V and 3 bases at J, with 9 bases between the two ends. CDR3 size: 13 residues. The CDR3 loop is CASSSDGYTEAFF. The CDR3 DNA is TGTGCCAGCAGCTCGGACGGTTACACTGAAGCTTTCTTT.

This clonotype ranks as medium-sized (0.01 to 0.1%). The chain employs TRBV6-2 or TRBV6-3 and TRBJ2-3; D is uncertain. The CDR3 has 12 amino acids. Trimming cost V 6 bases and J 6 bases, with 10 bases left between them. Germline V gene sequence: CDR1 MNHEY, CDR2 SVGEGT. Written as DNA, the CDR3 is TGTGCCAGCAGCTCGGCTTGGGATACGCAGTATTTT. This gives the protein CASSSAWDTQYF.